These T cell receptor beta chains were read from a single sample in a study of T cell responses to AZD1222 COVID-19 vaccine. Profiled with immunoSEQ multiplex PCR; TCRdb holds only in-frame clones, not every one. Found here are roughly 150,000 clones, about 93% of them singletons; the top ten hold 5.1%. This material consisted of peripheral blood, taken on day 0 of AZD1222 vaccination. Receptors were obtained from an adult in good health. CDR3s include the opening cysteine and the closing phenylalanine or tryptophan. A D gene is named only where the DNA matches it firmly. Some rows mark clone size as missing; the rest say once, few, many or name a class of expanded clone.

j_gene | abundance | v_gene | d_gene | CDR3aa | CDR3nt
TRBJ1-3 | . | TRBV28 | . | CASRAWGTAAGNTIYF | TGTGCCAGCAGGGCATGGGGGACGGCGGCTGGAAACACCATATATTTT
TRBJ1-2 | . | TRBV10-3 | . | CAISESQVGYGYTF | TGTGCCATCAGTGAGTCGCAGGTCGGCTATGGCTACACCTTC
TRBJ1-2 | . | TRBV2 | TRBD1 | CASSTGTNYGYTF | TGTGCCAGCTCGACAGGGACTAACTATGGCTACACCTTC
TRBJ2-2 | . | TRBV3-1/TRBV3-2 | TRBD2 | CASSQDVTSGRHLNTGELFF | TGTGCCAGCAGCCAAGATGTCACTAGCGGGAGACACTTAAACACCGGGGAGCTGTTTTTT
TRBJ2-5 | . | TRBV28 | TRBD1 | CASSPPRQGAQETQYF | TGTGCCAGCAGCCCACCCCGACAGGGGGCCCAAGAGACCCAGTACTTC
TRBJ1-1 | . | TRBV3-1/TRBV3-2 | . | CASSQDRGGKAFF | TGTGCCAGCAGCCAAGATCGGGGGGGTAAAGCTTTCTTT
TRBJ2-3 | . | TRBV7-9 | . | CASRNPGTDTQYF | TGTGCCAGCAGAAACCCAGGAACAGATACGCAGTATTTT
TRBJ2-7 | . | TRBV7-3 | TRBD1 | CASSSNRHGTGDYEQYF | TGTGCCAGCAGCTCCAATCGCCACGGGACAGGGGACTACGAGCAGTACTTC
TRBJ1-2 | . | TRBV9 | . | CASSVSPGPNYGYTF | TGTGCCAGCAGCGTAAGTCCGGGGCCTAACTATGGCTACACCTTC
TRBJ2-6 | . | TRBV5-1 | TRBD1 | CASSFYVDGTGIISGANVLTF | TGCGCCAGCAGCTTTTATGTCGATGGGACAGGGATAATCTCTGGGGCCAACGTCCTGACTTTC
TRBJ2-7 | . | TRBV7-8 | . | CASSLSQGSYYEQYF | TGTGCCAGCAGCTTATCCCAGGGGAGTTACTACGAGCAGTACTTC
TRBJ2-7 | . | TRBV11-2 | . | CASSPLSTVYEQYF | TGTGCCAGCAGCCCTCTCTCGACAGTCTACGAGCAGTACTTC
TRBJ2-3 | . | TRBV6-2/TRBV6-3 | . | CASSKNLPDTQYF | TGTGCCAGCAGCAAAAATTTGCCAGATACGCAGTATTTT
TRBJ2-7 | . | TRBV4-1 | TRBD2 | CASSQAERGPPYEQYF | TGCGCCAGCAGCCAAGCGGAGCGGGGACCTCCCTACGAGCAGTACTTC
TRBJ2-5 | . | TRBV3-1/TRBV3-2 | TRBD2 | CASSYTSGTETQYF | TGTGCCAGCAGCTACACTAGCGGGACGGAGACCCAGTACTTC
TRBJ2-7 | . | TRBV3-1/TRBV3-2 | . | CASSPAAESYEQYF | TGTGCCAGCAGCCCCGCAGCGGAGTCCTACGAGCAGTACTTC
TRBJ1-3 | . | TRBV5-6 | . | CASSLEGNTIYF | TGTGCCAGCAGCTTGGAAGGAAACACCATATATTTT
TRBJ2-7 | . | TRBV19 | . | CASSIGSASYEQYF | TGTGCCAGTAGTATTGGCAGTGCTTCCTACGAGCAGTACTTC
TRBJ1-1 | . | TRBV5-1 | . | CASSLTGGPEAFF | TGCGCCAGCAGCTTAACGGGTGGGCCTGAAGCTTTCTTT
TRBJ2-1 | . | TRBV4-1 | . | CASSHDLREKGYNEQFF | TGCGCCAGCAGCCATGATCTCCGGGAGAAGGGCTACAATGAGCAGTTCTTC
TRBJ1-2 | once | TRBV11-2 | . | CASSLSGQNYGYTF | TGTGCCAGCAGCTTGTCAGGGCAGAACTATGGCTACACCTTC
TRBJ1-2 | . | TRBV19 | TRBD1 | CASNHRGHYNGYTF | TGTGCCAGTAATCACAGGGGGCATTATAATGGCTACACCTTC
TRBJ2-7 | . | TRBV6-5 | . | CASRGPDRSYEQYF | TGTGCCAGCAGAGGTCCGGACCGATCCTACGAGCAGTACTTC
TRBJ1-2 | . | TRBV18 | TRBD1 | CASSPGQAANYGYTF | TGTGCCAGCTCACCGGGACAGGCAGCTAACTATGGCTACACCTTC
TRBJ2-7 | once | TRBV5-4 | . | CASSRTGSYEQYF | TGTGCCAGCAGCCGCACTGGGTCCTACGAGCAGTACTTC